A selection of T cell receptor beta chains follows, all from one sample in a study of metastatic and nonmetastatic thyroid tumors. TCRdb re-called the PCR reads through MiXCR. Among approximately 35,000 clones listed, 35% to 45% were seen once. Sequences were obtained from tumor tissue. The receptors were gathered from a female donor with papillary thyroid cancer or a benign thyroid nodule (not recorded which). Some clones in this sample may be carry-over from other donors' samples. Both conserved end residues are part of each CDR3. D genes are given only for firm matches. Clone size, where shown, is once, few, many, or a class for clones that have expanded.

v_gene: TRBV10-3
abundance: few
d_gene: TRBD1
j_gene: TRBJ2-1
len: 15
CDR3nt: TGTGCCCTAAGGGCCGGGACAGGGAATTACAATGAGCAGTTCTTC
CDR3aa: CALRAGTGNYNEQFF

v_gene: TRBV28
abundance: NA
d_gene: NA
j_gene: TRBJ1-5
len: 15
CDR3nt: TGTGCCAGCAGTTTAGTACTGGGGCCGCGTCAGCCCCAGCATTTT
CDR3aa: CASSLVLGPRQPQHF

v_gene: TRBV6-1
abundance: NA
d_gene: TRBD2
j_gene: TRBJ2-7
len: 14
CDR3nt: TGTGCCAGCAGTGAAAGCGGGGGTTTCGACGAGCAGTACTTC
CDR3aa: CASSESGGFDEQYF

v_gene: TRBV7-3
abundance: NA
d_gene: NA
j_gene: TRBJ2-2
len: 14
CDR3nt: TGTGCCAGCAGCGTCCGTCCAAACACCGGGGAGCTGTTTTTT
CDR3aa: CASSVRPNTGELFF

v_gene: TRBV11-2
abundance: NA
d_gene: NA
j_gene: TRBJ2-3
len: 17
CDR3nt: TGTGCCAGCAGCTGGCCCCTGGAGCAAACTAGCACAGATACGCAGTATTTT
CDR3aa: CASSWPLEQTSTDTQYF

v_gene: TRBV3-1
abundance: NA
d_gene: NA
j_gene: TRBJ2-7
len: 13
CDR3nt: TGTGCCAGCAGCCAAGTCCTCGGTTACGAGCAGTACTTC
CDR3aa: CASSQVLGYEQYF

v_gene: TRBV10-1
abundance: NA
d_gene: TRBD2
j_gene: TRBJ2-3
len: 15
CDR3nt: TGCGCCAGCAGTCAGAGCGGGATCGGAACAGATACGCAGTATTTT
CDR3aa: CASSQSGIGTDTQYF

v_gene: TRBV6-6
abundance: few
d_gene: NA
j_gene: TRBJ1-1
len: 13
CDR3nt: TGTGCCAGCACTTACATGAGAGGGACTGAAGCTTTCTTT
CDR3aa: CASTYMRGTEAFF

v_gene: TRBV19
abundance: few
d_gene: NA
j_gene: TRBJ1-5
len: 14
CDR3nt: TGTGCCAGTTCCTACGGGCCGAATAATCAGCCCCAGCATTTT
CDR3aa: CASSYGPNNQPQHF

v_gene: TRBV29-1
abundance: NA
d_gene: TRBD1
j_gene: TRBJ2-7
len: 14
CDR3nt: TGCAGCGTGGTCCCAGATGGACAGGGCCACGAGCAGTACTTC
CDR3aa: CSVVPDGQGHEQYF

v_gene: TRBV6-1
abundance: few
d_gene: NA
j_gene: TRBJ2-5
len: 18
CDR3nt: TGTGCCAGCAGTGAATCAGCGGGACACTGGGGGTACCAAGAGACCCAGTACTTC
CDR3aa: CASSESAGHWGYQETQYF

v_gene: TRBV27
abundance: NA
d_gene: NA
j_gene: TRBJ2-7
len: 13
CDR3nt: TGTGCCAGCAGTTTAACCGTTTCCTACGAGCAGTACTTC
CDR3aa: CASSLTVSYEQYF

v_gene: TRBV28
abundance: NA
d_gene: TRBD1
j_gene: TRBJ2-7
len: 17
CDR3nt: TGTGCCAGCAGTTCCCGAGGGGGGACAGGTCTCTCCTACGAGCAGTACTTC
CDR3aa: CASSSRGGTGLSYEQYF

v_gene: TRBV12-3/TRBV12-4
abundance: few
d_gene: NA
j_gene: TRBJ2-3
len: 16
CDR3nt: TGTGCCAGCAGTTTAGGGACTAGGGACACGGGAGATACGCAGTATTTT
CDR3aa: CASSLGTRDTGDTQYF

v_gene: TRBV15
abundance: few
d_gene: NA
j_gene: TRBJ1-2
len: 15
CDR3nt: TGTGCCACCAGCAGAGATCGACGGACAGCCTATGGCTACACCTTC
CDR3aa: CATSRDRRTAYGYTF

v_gene: TRBV4-1
abundance: NA
d_gene: NA
j_gene: TRBJ1-4
len: 16
CDR3nt: TGCGCCAGCAGCCAAGCTGGGATCACAACTAATGAAAAACTGTTTTTT
CDR3aa: CASSQAGITTNEKLFF

v_gene: TRBV5-1
abundance: NA
d_gene: NA
j_gene: TRBJ2-2
len: 14
CDR3nt: TGCGCCAGCAGCGAACAAGTGGGAGGCGGGGAGCTGTTTTTT
CDR3aa: CASSEQVGGGELFF

v_gene: TRBV28
abundance: NA
d_gene: TRBD1
j_gene: TRBJ2-7
len: 14
CDR3nt: TGTGCCAGCAGTCCCGGACAGGGGGCGCCTGTGCAGTACTTC
CDR3aa: CASSPGQGAPVQYF

v_gene: TRBV7-2
abundance: NA
d_gene: NA
j_gene: TRBJ1-2
len: 13
CDR3nt: TGTGCCAGCAGCTCCCAGGGTGACTATGGCTACACCTTC
CDR3aa: CASSSQGDYGYTF

v_gene: TRBV6-2/TRBV6-3
abundance: NA
d_gene: TRBD2
j_gene: TRBJ2-7
len: 14
CDR3nt: TGTGCCAGCAGTGACCGGGACTACGCCTACGAGCAGTACTTC
CDR3aa: CASSDRDYAYEQYF

v_gene: TRBV10-2
abundance: NA
d_gene: TRBD1
j_gene: TRBJ1-2
len: 13
CDR3nt: TGCGCCAGCAGAGGGACAGGGGACTATGGCTACACCTTC
CDR3aa: CASRGTGDYGYTF

v_gene: TRBV5-4
abundance: many
d_gene: NA
j_gene: TRBJ2-1
len: 13
CDR3nt: TGTGCCAGCAGCCCGGATAGCAAAAATGAGCAGTTCTTC
CDR3aa: CASSPDSKNEQFF

v_gene: TRBV24-1
abundance: NA
d_gene: TRBD2
j_gene: TRBJ2-1
len: 16
CDR3nt: TGTGCCACCAGTGATTTTACTAGCGGGAGGGCGGCTGAGCAGTTCTTC
CDR3aa: CATSDFTSGRAAEQFF